This entry lists 26 T cell receptor beta chains sequenced from one sample in a study of T-cell memory formation after mild COVID-19. TCRdb processed the 5' RACE reads anew with MiXCR; each CDR3 protein has one entry. The sample has 250,000 to 350,000 distinct CDR3 sequences; roughly 19% are singletons. The sequencing sample was made of PBMCs or a T cell subset sorted from them (not recorded which). All receptors come from a man between 18 and 35 years old who had mild COVID-19 (a few samples of this study predate the infection). Cell type and time point are not known.

This clonotype was picked up a small number of times. This chain uses TRBV5-6 with TRBJ1-4, with D maybe TRBD1 (6 bases). V gave up 4 bases and J gave up 7 bases, with 20 bases separating them. Germline CDR1 SGHDT, CDR2 YYEEEE. There are 16 residues in the CDR3. As DNA, the CDR3 is TGTGCCAGCAGCCCGCCTCGGAGAGGGGGACCTGAAAAACTGTTTTTT. This sequence encodes CASSPPRRGGPEKLFF.

This clonotype was counted between two and nine times. This chain connects TRBV5-5 to TRBJ2-5; D is undetermined. Germline CDR1 is SGHKS and CDR2 is YYEKEE (reference sequence). The V gene lost 0 bases and the J gene lost 0 bases, with 12 bases spanning the gap. The CDR3 loop spans 16 amino acids. CDR3 nucleotides: TGTGCCAGCAGCTTGGGGTTACAGCAGTACCAAGAGACCCAGTACTTC. Residues: CASSLGLQQYQETQYF.

About this clonotype: Given a much more abundant clone one base away, this may be a read error. The genes are TRBV12-3 or TRBV12-4 and TRBJ2-3, with 7 bases that match TRBD2. The CDR3 length is 13 residues. V shed 6 bases, J shed 2 bases, and the junction held 2 bases outside the gene matches. The CDR3 region is CASSGGITDTQYF. In DNA form, the CDR3 reads TGTGCCAGCAGCGGGGGGATCACAGATACGCAGTATTTT.

This chain connects TRBV18 to TRBJ2-7; D is undetermined. The CDR3 has 13 amino acids. In germline, CDR1 is KGHSH, CDR2 LQKENI. The ends were cut back, 2 bases at V and 4 bases at J, with 9 bases in the middle. The CDR3 sequence is CASSPAAVYEQYV. The CDR3 coding sequence is TGTGCCAGCTCACCAGCAGCAGTTTACGAGCAGTACGTC.

This chain connects TRBV7-8 to TRBJ2-7; TRBD1 is a possible D gene (6 bases). V lost 6 bases, J lost 1 base, and 10 bases lay in between. Germline V gene lookup returns CDR1 SGHVS and CDR2 FQNEAQ. The CDR3 spans 13 residues. The CDR3 coding sequence is TGTGCCAGCAGGTCGGGACAATCCTACGAGCAGTACTTC. This sequence encodes CASRSGQSYEQYF.

This clonotype has just a few counts. The chain employs TRBV12-3 or TRBV12-4 and TRBJ1-1, with D possibly matching TRBD1 (5 bases). V was cut by 2 bases and J by 6 bases, with 16 bases left in between. The CDR3 has 15 amino acids. The CDR3 sequence is CASSLMGIGGAEAFF. For the CDR3, the DNA is TGTGCCAGCAGTTTAATGGGTATCGGGGGGGCTGAAGCTTTCTTT.

This chain uses TRBV9 with TRBJ1-4; no firm D call. Trimming pared 4 bases from V and 3 bases from J, leaving 19 bases between. CDR3 size: 17 residues. Germline assignment: CDR1 SGDLS and CDR2 YYNGEE. CDR3 sequence reads: CASSPLGGDAANEKLFF. DNA of the CDR3: TGTGCCAGCAGCCCCCTCGGCGGAGACGCGGCTAATGAAAAACTGTTTTTT. Full variable domain (remainder filled in from reference TRBV9 and TRBJ1-4): DSGVTQTPKHLITATGQRVTLRCSPRSGDLSVYWYQQSLDQGLQFLIQYYNGEERAKGNILERFSAQQFPDLHSELNLSSLELGDSALYFCASSPLGGDAANEKLFFGSGTQLSVL.

The V call is TRBV6-2 or TRBV6-3, the J call TRBJ1-4; a weak D match, TRBD1 (5 bases). Germline CDR1 and CDR2: MNHEY and SVGEGT. This CDR3 contains 19 residues. V was shortened by 2 bases and J by 0 bases, with 19 bases between the two germline ends. The CDR3 here is CASSYDFRDLKTTNEKLFF. The CDR3 region has the DNA TGTGCCAGCAGTTACGACTTCCGGGACCTCAAGACAACTAATGAAAAACTGTTTTTT.

V is TRBV20-1 and J is TRBJ2-7; no clear D gene. This CDR3 is 13 amino acids long. Germline-derived CDR1 and CDR2 are DFQATT and SNEGSKA (reference sequence). Trimming removed 0 bases from V and 2 bases from J, with 8 bases in between. The CDR3 DNA is TGCAGTGCTAGAGAACTGAAAACCTACGAGCAGTACTTC. Translating gives CSARELKTYEQYF.

The chain carries TRBV7-2 and TRBJ1-2, with D unclear. The germline gives CDR1 SGHTA, CDR2 FQGNSA. This CDR3 contains 15 residues. Trimming took 5 bases from V and 6 from J, leaving 19 bases between them. CDR3 nucleotides: TGTGCCAGCAGCGACACCCCCCCCGGTGTCCATGGCTACACCTTC. Residues: CASSDTPPGVHGYTF.

The CDR3 bases are TGTGCCAGCAGTCCGGCCTGGGGGAATACGCAGTATTTT. Translating gives CASSPAWGNTQYF. The rearrangement uses TRBV28 and TRBJ2-3; either TRBD1 or TRBD2 may supply D (5 bases each). V was cut by 5 bases and J by 7 bases, with 13 bases left in between. There are 13 residues in the CDR3. The V gene's germline CDR1 is MDHEN and CDR2 SYDVKM.

The table lists this clonotype with a few counts. The CDR3 sequence is CASSLDGFGGYTF. The CDR3 DNA follows: TGTGCCAGCAGTTTGGACGGCTTCGGTGGCTACACCTTC. The rearrangement links TRBV7-9 to TRBJ1-2, with D uncertain. V was shortened by 6 bases and J by 7 bases, with 15 bases between the two germline ends. Germline V gene lookup returns CDR1 SEHNR and CDR2 FQNEAQ (reference sequence). This CDR3 comprises 13 residues.

Only a few counts were recorded for this clonotype. The chain combines TRBV6-5 with TRBJ1-6; 9 bases match TRBD1. This CDR3 is 15 amino acids long. CDR1 and CDR2 from the germline V gene are MNHEY and SVGAGI. Trimming at V came to 5 bases and at J to 9 bases, leaving 8 bases not matched to a gene. The CDR3 region has the DNA TGTGCCAGCAGTACCGGACAGGGGAAGAGTTCACCCCTCCACTTT. Its translation is CASSTGQGKSSPLHF.

V and J are TRBV6-5 and TRBJ1-4, with TRBD1 as a possible D gene (5 bases). Trimming removed 11 bases from V and 0 bases from J, with 16 bases in between. Per germline, CDR1 MNHEY and CDR2 SVGAGI. The CDR3 loop spans 15 amino acids. The CDR3 is CAVADRAPTNEKLFF. In DNA form, the CDR3 reads TGTGCCGTTGCAGACAGAGCCCCAACTAATGAAAAACTGTTTTTT.

This chain uses TRBV5-1 with TRBJ1-3; no clear D. CDR3 length equals 16 residues. Trimming stripped 1 base from V and 6 bases from J, with 17 bases between. Per the germline V gene, CDR1 is SGHRS and CDR2 is YFSETQ. The CDR3 reads CASSLWYGTAANTIYF. The CDR3 coding sequence is TGCGCCAGCAGCTTGTGGTATGGCACGGCGGCAAACACCATATATTTT.

Only a few counts were recorded for this clonotype. This chain joins TRBV20-1 and TRBJ1-1; TRBD1 matches 7 bases. This CDR3 is 12 amino acids long. Germline CDR1 DFQATT, CDR2 SNEGSKA (reference sequence). In DNA form, the CDR3 reads TGCAGGACAGACAGGGCGACCACTGAAGCTTTCTTT. It specifies CRTDRATTEAFF.

This chain connects TRBV4-3 to TRBJ2-3, with 7 bases lining up with TRBD2. There are 16 residues in the CDR3. In germline, CDR1 is LGHNA, CDR2 YSLEER. Trimming cost V 0 bases and J 8 bases; bases outside gene matches: 11. DNA for the CDR3: TGCGCCAGCAGCCAAGAGTTAGCGGGTGCTGCCGGTACGCAGTATTTT. Translation gives CASSQELAGAAGTQYF.

The J gene is TRBJ1-1, the V gene TRBV18, with TRBD1 matching 7 bases. CDR1 and CDR2 (germline): KGHSH, LQKENI. The CDR3 extends over 14 amino acids. V was pared by 6 bases and J by 9 bases, with 13 bases of the junction left unmatched. The CDR3 DNA is TGTGCCAGCTCCCAGGACAGGTCCGAGTATCAAGCTTTCTTT. Protein product: CASSQDRSEYQAFF. Variable domain in full (rest from reference TRBV18 and TRBJ1-1): NAGVMQNPRHLVRRRGQEARLRCSPMKGHSHVYWYRQLPEEGLKFMVYLQKENIIDESGMPKERFSAEFPKEGPSILRIQQVVRGDSAAYFCASSQDRSEYQAFFGQGTRLTVV.

The chain is built from TRBV7-2 and TRBJ2-1; tentatively, D is TRBD2 (6 bases). Germline loops: CDR1 SGHTA, CDR2 FQGNSA. The V and J ends lost 4 bases and 6 bases respectively, with 13 bases between them. The CDR3 totals 14 residues. CDR3 nucleotide sequence: TGTGCCAGCAGCTCATGGCGGGGTTCCAATGAGCAGTTCTTC. Encoded protein: CASSSWRGSNEQFF.

V usage is TRBV6-1 and J usage is TRBJ1-3; D ambiguous. Germline CDR1 reads MNHNS; CDR2 reads SASEGT. Trimming cost V 2 bases and J 4 bases, with 6 bases left between them. The CDR3 contains 13 residues. The CDR3 protein is CASSEIDGNTIYF. The CDR3 DNA follows: TGTGCCAGCAGTGAAATCGACGGAAACACCATATATTTT.

The CDR3 DNA sequence: TGTGCCAGCAGCTCTGGACAAGTAGAGACCCAGTACTTC. This encodes CASSSGQVETQYF. The rearrangement uses TRBV7-6 and TRBJ2-5; TRBD1 might be the D (5 bases). Trimming left V 4 bases short and J 4 bases short, with 10 bases between. Germline lookup yields CDR1 SGHVS and CDR2 FNYEAQ. The CDR3 runs 13 residues.

This clonotype showed up just a few times. The chain has TRBV7-2 and TRBJ2-3, with TRBD2 as a possible D gene (6 bases). Germline V lookup: CDR1 SGHTA, CDR2 FQGNSA. Trimming cost V 5 bases and J 2 bases, with 14 bases left between them. This CDR3 has 15 residues. The CDR3 spells CASSPSRDLTDTQYF. In nucleotides, the CDR3 is TGTGCCAGCAGCCCCTCGCGGGACCTCACAGATACGCAGTATTTT.

This clonotype was picked up a small number of times. The chain joins TRBV29-1 to TRBJ2-7; D remains unclear. The CDR3 has 12 amino acids. The ends were cut back, 7 bases at V and 0 bases at J, with 10 bases in the middle. Germline-derived CDR1 and CDR2 are SQVTM and ANQGSEA. CDR3 DNA sequence: TGCAGCGCCGGGTCTAGCTCCTACGAGCAGTACTTC. This gives the protein CSAGSSSYEQYF.

This chain joins TRBV11-2 and TRBJ2-5; D might be TRBD2 (6 bases). The CDR3 sequence is 16 residues long. The V gene lost 1 base and the J gene lost 5 bases, with 17 bases spanning the gap. Germline lookup yields CDR1 SGHAT and CDR2 FQNNGV. This CDR3 is CASSLGFGGSEETQYF. The CDR3 bases are TGTGCCAGCAGCTTAGGGTTCGGGGGTTCGGAGGAGACCCAGTACTTC.

The V and J genes are TRBV28 and TRBJ2-7; D unresolved. Germline CDR1 and CDR2: MDHEN and SYDVKM. V shed 5 bases and J shed 7 bases, with 12 bases lying between them. The CDR3 has 12 residues. CDR3 bases: TGTGCCAGCAGTAGGGAAATGAGGGAGCAGTACGTC. Its protein product is CASSREMREQYV.

The table lists this clonotype with a few counts. This chain uses TRBV5-1 with TRBJ1-2; no definite D call. Germline-derived CDR1 and CDR2 are SGHRS and YFSETQ. The V end lost 0 bases, the J end lost 8 bases, and 11 bases lay between the germline ends. This CDR3 is 13 amino acids long. The CDR3 loop reads CASSLDLGEGYTF. The CDR3 coding sequence is TGCGCCAGCAGCTTGGATCTTGGGGAAGGCTACACCTTC.